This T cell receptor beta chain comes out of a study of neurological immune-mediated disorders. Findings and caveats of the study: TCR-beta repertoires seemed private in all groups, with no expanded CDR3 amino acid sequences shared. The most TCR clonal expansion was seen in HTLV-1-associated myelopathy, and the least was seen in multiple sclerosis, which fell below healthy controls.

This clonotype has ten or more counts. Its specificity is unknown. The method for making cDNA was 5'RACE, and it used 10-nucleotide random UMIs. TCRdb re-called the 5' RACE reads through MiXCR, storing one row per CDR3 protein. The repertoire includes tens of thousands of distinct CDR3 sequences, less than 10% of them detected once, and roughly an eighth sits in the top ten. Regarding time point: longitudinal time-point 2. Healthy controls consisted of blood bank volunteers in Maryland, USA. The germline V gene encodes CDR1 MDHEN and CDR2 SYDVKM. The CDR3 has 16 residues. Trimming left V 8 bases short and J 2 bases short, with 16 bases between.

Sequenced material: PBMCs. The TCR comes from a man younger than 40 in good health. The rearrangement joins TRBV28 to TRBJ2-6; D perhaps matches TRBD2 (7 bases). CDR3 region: CASGGATGTGANVLTF. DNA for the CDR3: TGTGCCAGCGGGGGGGCCACAGGGACTGGGGCCAACGTCCTGACTTTC.